The 19 T cell receptor beta chains given below trace back to one sample, sequenced in a study of T cells in Graves' hyperthyroidism and ophthalmopathy. Amplified TCR beta CDR3 regions derived from RNA transcripts. The HTBI primer set drove a first-round RT-PCR of the TCR CDR3. Via MiXCR, TCRdb re-called the multiplex PCR reads, giving one row per CDR3 protein. The sample contains about 840,000 distinct CDR3 sequences, approximately 40% of which appear only once. Sequenced sample: blood. The receptor source for this set is a man between 18 and 35 years old with Graves' hyperthyroidism.

This clonotype occurred a few times. This chain joins TRBV19 and TRBJ2-2; no clear D gene. The CDR3 has 15 residues. V was pared by 3 bases and J by 6 bases, with 14 bases between. Per the germline V gene, CDR1 is LNHDA and CDR2 is SQIVND (reference sequence). The CDR3 sequence is CASSISSGLSGELFF. DNA of the CDR3: TGTGCCAGTAGTATCAGCTCCGGCTTGTCCGGGGAGCTGTTTTTT.

In its sample, this clonotype was seen a few times. The rearrangement links TRBV24-1 to TRBJ2-3, with unresolved D. The germline V gene has CDR1 KGHDR and CDR2 SFDVKD. The V end lost 1 base, the J end lost 2 bases, and 9 bases lay between the germline ends. The CDR3 consists of 15 residues. The CDR3 nucleotides are TGTGCCACCAGTGATTTCGGTACCTACACAGATACGCAGTATTTT. It codes for CATSDFGTYTDTQYF.

The V gene is TRBV7-2, the J gene TRBJ2-2; the D gene is possibly TRBD2 (6 bases). The V and J ends lost 3 bases and 3 bases respectively, with 14 bases between them. The CDR3 is 16 amino acids. Looked up from germline, CDR1 is SGHTA and CDR2 is FQGNSA. This CDR3 is CASSFDPGLHTGELFF. In DNA, the CDR3 is TGTGCCAGCAGCTTCGATCCGGGACTCCACACCGGGGAGCTGTTTTTT.

This clonotype was seen a few times. The chain is built from TRBV5-5 and TRBJ2-7; weak D call: TRBD1 (7 bases). The CDR3 sequence is 14 residues long. Germline loops: CDR1 SGHKS, CDR2 YYEKEE (reference sequence). With 0 bases removed from V and 7 bases from J, the gap between germline ends came to 14 bases. In DNA, the CDR3 is TGTGCCAGCAGCTTGGAGGAGGGGGCGAGGGAGCAGTACTTC. It encodes CASSLEEGAREQYF.

This clonotype turned up a few times. The junction differs from germline at one of its ends, possibly a read error. This chain joins TRBV2 and TRBJ1-1; no definite D call. The CDR3 contains 13 residues. The germline V gene has CDR1 SNHLY and CDR2 FYNNEI. Written as DNA, the CDR3 is TGTGCCAGTGGGCCCGGGTGGGGTACTGAAGCTTTTTTT. It is translated as CASGPGWGTEAFF. The full variable domain, its missing parts supplied by reference TRBV2 and TRBJ1-1, is EPEVTQTPSHQVTQMGQEVILRCVPISNHLYFYWYRQILGQKVEFLVSFYNNEISEKSEIFDDQFSVERPDGSNFTLKIRSTKLEDSAMYFCASGPGWGTEAFFGQGTRLTVV.

This chain joins TRBV4-3 and TRBJ1-4; TRBD1 matches 10 bases. The trim removed 3 bases at V and 6 bases at J, leaving 1 base unmatched. CDR3 size: 14 residues. Germline loops: CDR1 LGHNA, CDR2 YSLEER. The CDR3 sequence: CASSHGTGDEKLFF. The CDR3 DNA follows: TGCGCCAGCAGCCACGGGACAGGGGATGAAAAACTGTTTTTT.

The chain recombines TRBV9 with TRBJ2-5, with TRBD2 matching over 10 bases. The CDR3 is made up of 15 amino acids. Trimming took 3 bases from V and 5 from J; bases not matched to a gene: 7. Germline V gene lookup returns CDR1 SGDLS and CDR2 YYNGEE. In nucleotides, the CDR3 is TGTGCCAGCAGCGCAGGACTAGCGGCACTGGAGACCCAGTACTTC. Its protein is CASSAGLAALETQYF. Complete variable domain (other parts from reference TRBV9 and TRBJ2-5): DSGVTQTPKHLITATGQRVTLRCSPRSGDLSVYWYQQSLDQGLQFLIQYYNGEERAKGNILERFSAQQFPDLHSELNLSSLELGDSALYFCASSAGLAALETQYFGPGTRLLVL.

As for this clonotype: This could be a read error, since a much larger clone is one nucleotide away. This chain connects TRBV11-2 to TRBJ1-4; 7 nucleotides align to TRBD1. In germline, CDR1 is SGHAT, CDR2 FQNNGV. CDR3 length: 15 amino acids. The CDR3 bases are TGTGCCAGCAGCCACGACAGGGATAGAGGTGAAAAACTGGTTTTT. It codes for CASSHDRDRGEKLVF. Together with reference TRBV11-2 and TRBJ1-4, the CDR3 gives the full variable domain: EAGVAQSPRYKIIEKRQSVAFWCNPISGHATLYWYQQILGQGPKLLIQFQNNGVVDDSQLPKDRFSAERLKGVDSTLKIQPAKLEDSAVYLCASSHDRDRGEKLVFGSGTQLSVL.

This clonotype was detected many times. This chain links TRBV5-1 with TRBJ2-6; D might be TRBD1 or TRBD2, each matching 5 bases. Trimming took off 4 bases at V and 0 bases at J, with 14 bases between the two ends. Per germline, CDR1 SGHRS and CDR2 YFSETQ. The CDR3 is made up of 17 amino acids. The CDR3 is CASSTGTVYSGANVLTF. CDR3 nucleotides: TGCGCCAGCAGCACCGGGACGGTTTACTCTGGGGCCAACGTCCTGACTTTC.

This CDR3 reads CASSPDRVLYEQYF. For the CDR3, the DNA is TGCGCCAGCAGCCCGGACAGGGTTCTGTACGAGCAGTACTTC. This chain connects TRBV5-1 to TRBJ2-7; TRBD1 aligns across 8 bases. V was pared by 4 bases and J by 4 bases, with 7 bases of the junction left unmatched. This CDR3 is 14 amino acids long. Germline V CDR1 and CDR2: SGHRS, YFSETQ.

About this clonotype itself: Possible read error: a much larger clone is one base away. The V and J genes are TRBV2 and TRBJ1-1; weak D call: TRBD1 (6 bases). Germline assignment: CDR1 SNHLY and CDR2 FYNNEI. This CDR3 has 12 amino acids. The CDR3 reads CASSDHVNREAF. Written as DNA, the CDR3 is TGTGCCAGCAGTGATCACGTAAACAGGGAAGCCTTT.

This clonotype appeared many times. V and J are TRBV10-3 and TRBJ2-5; D not resolved. The V end lost 4 bases, the J end lost 2 bases, and 8 bases lay between the germline ends. CDR3 length: 13 amino acids. Germline V gene data show CDR1 as ENHRY and CDR2 as SYGVKD. CDR3 in amino acids: CAISAGSQETQYF. For the CDR3, the DNA is TGTGCCATCAGTGCGGGCAGTCAAGAGACCCAGTACTTC.

The gene calls are TRBV10-3 and TRBJ1-4, with D tentatively TRBD1 (5 bases). The V end was cut by 2 bases, the J end by 3 bases, with 10 bases between. CDR1 ENHRY and CDR2 SYGVKD come from the germline V gene. The CDR3 contains 15 residues. This CDR3 is CAISEAGNANEKLFF. In DNA, the CDR3 is TGTGCCATCAGTGAGGCAGGGAACGCTAATGAAAAACTGTTTTTT.

This clonotype was picked up many times. This chain connects TRBV5-1 to TRBJ1-1; D remains ambiguous. Trimming stripped 0 bases from V and 1 base from J, with 7 bases between. CDR3 size: 14 residues. Germline V CDR1 and CDR2: SGHRS, YFSETQ. The CDR3 nucleotides are TGCGCCAGCAGCTTGGAACCGGGGAACACTGAAGCTTTCTTT. Protein product: CASSLEPGNTEAFF.

The V gene is TRBV11-2, the J gene TRBJ2-7; D tentatively reads TRBD1 or TRBD2 (6 bases each). This CDR3 is built from 14 residues. V was clipped by 8 bases and J by 2 bases, with 16 bases between them. Germline lookup yields CDR1 SGHAT and CDR2 FQNNGV. In DNA, the CDR3 is TGTGCCAGCGCCAGGGGAGGAATTGCCTACGAGCAGTACTTC. Translation gives CASARGGIAYEQYF.

This chain uses TRBV20-1 with TRBJ1-5, with D possibly being TRBD1 (6 bases). V lost 3 bases, J lost 2 bases, and 14 bases lay in between. The CDR3 covers 15 residues. Per the germline V gene, CDR1 is DFQATT and CDR2 is SNEGSKA (reference sequence). CDR3 DNA sequence: TGCAGTGCTAGCCGCCAGGGGCTTGGCAATCAGCCCCAGCATTTT. Residues: CSASRQGLGNQPQHF.

The chain employs TRBV7-9 and TRBJ2-7; D is perhaps TRBD2 (6 bases). CDR3 length: 16 amino acids. Trimming stripped 4 bases from V and 6 bases from J, with 22 bases between. CDR1 is SEHNR and CDR2 is FQNEAQ in the germline V gene (reference sequence). The chain's CDR3 is CASSSARGGIRPEQYF. In nucleotides, the CDR3 is TGTGCCAGCAGCTCAGCGCGGGGCGGAATAAGGCCCGAGCAGTACTTC. Full variable domain (outside the CDR3, taken from reference TRBV7-9 and TRBJ2-7): DTGVSQNPRHKITKRGQNVTFRCDPISEHNRLYWYRQTLGQGPEFLTYFQNEAQLEKSRLLSDRFSAERPKGSFSTLEIQRTEQGDSAMYLCASSSARGGIRPEQYFGPGTRLTVT.

This clonotype was counted only a few times. V and J are TRBV5-1 and TRBJ2-2, with 8 bases identical to TRBD1. The junction had 7 bases not matched to a gene; V was cut back by 4 bases and J by 5 bases. This CDR3 contains 15 residues. Germline values: CDR1 SGHRS, CDR2 YFSETQ. The DNA for the CDR3 is TGCGCCAGCAGCCCGGACAGGGTTACGACCGGGGAGCTGTTTTTT. This sequence encodes CASSPDRVTTGELFF.

This clonotype was found a few times. The CDR3 nucleotides are TGTGCCAGCAGCTTAGCGGGAGGGGGACGGCCGACCTACGAGCAGTACTTC. It encodes CASSLAGGGRPTYEQYF. The V and J genes are TRBV7-2 and TRBJ2-7; a weak D match, TRBD2 (7 bases). CDR1 is SGHTA, CDR2 FQGNSA, per germline. Trimming cost V 0 bases and J 2 bases, with 17 bases left between them. The CDR3 covers 17 residues. The whole variable domain, filled in from reference TRBV7-2 and TRBJ2-7, reads GAGVSQSPSNKVTEKGKDVELRCDPISGHTALYWYRQSLGQGLEFLIYFQGNSAPDKSGLPSDRFSAERTGGSVSTLTIQRTQQEDSAVYLCASSLAGGGRPTYEQYFGPGTRLTVT.